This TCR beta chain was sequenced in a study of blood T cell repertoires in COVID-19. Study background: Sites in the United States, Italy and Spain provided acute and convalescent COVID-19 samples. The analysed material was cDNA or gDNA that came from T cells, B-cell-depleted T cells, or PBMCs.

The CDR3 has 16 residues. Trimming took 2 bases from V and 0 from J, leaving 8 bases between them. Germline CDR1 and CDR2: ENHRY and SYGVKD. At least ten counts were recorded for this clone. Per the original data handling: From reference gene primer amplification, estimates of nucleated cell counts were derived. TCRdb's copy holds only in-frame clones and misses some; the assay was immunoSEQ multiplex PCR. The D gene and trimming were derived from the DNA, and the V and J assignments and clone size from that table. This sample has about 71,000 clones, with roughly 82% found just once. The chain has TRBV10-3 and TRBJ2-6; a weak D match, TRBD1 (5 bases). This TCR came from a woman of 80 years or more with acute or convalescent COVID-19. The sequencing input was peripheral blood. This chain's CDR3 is CAISEQGDSGANVLTF. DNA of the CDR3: TGTGCCATCAGTGAGCAAGGGGACTCTGGGGCCAACGTCCTGACTTTC.